The entry below gives a single TCR beta chain sequence along with its context. Its specificity is unknown. CD45RO negativity and positive selection for CCR7 defined naive CD8 cells, a population that excluded terminally differentiated effector memory CD45RA+ cells. Nashville, Tennessee was home to all donors, each a Caucasian adult. Germline V gives CDR1 MNHEY, CDR2 SVGAGI. V was shortened by 3 bases and J by 5 bases, with 14 bases between the two germline ends. The CDR3 sequence is 16 residues long. This sample is part of a study of shared clonotypes between healthy human individuals. Clones were sequenced by immunoSEQ multiplex PCR, and TCRdb holds only the in-frame ones, with some missing. The sample holds over 2 million clones, approximately 94% seen once. Findings and limits, study-wide: A limitation of the genetic and exposure-history diversity represented arose from few donors.

Source material: naive CD8+ T cells sorted from blood. The source is a man in his late teens or twenties in good health. The V gene is TRBV6-5, the J gene TRBJ1-6; no clear D gene. The CDR3 DNA sequence: TGTGCCAGCAGTTATGACTATGATACAAATAATTCACCCCTCCACTTT. This gives the protein CASSYDYDTNNSPLHF.